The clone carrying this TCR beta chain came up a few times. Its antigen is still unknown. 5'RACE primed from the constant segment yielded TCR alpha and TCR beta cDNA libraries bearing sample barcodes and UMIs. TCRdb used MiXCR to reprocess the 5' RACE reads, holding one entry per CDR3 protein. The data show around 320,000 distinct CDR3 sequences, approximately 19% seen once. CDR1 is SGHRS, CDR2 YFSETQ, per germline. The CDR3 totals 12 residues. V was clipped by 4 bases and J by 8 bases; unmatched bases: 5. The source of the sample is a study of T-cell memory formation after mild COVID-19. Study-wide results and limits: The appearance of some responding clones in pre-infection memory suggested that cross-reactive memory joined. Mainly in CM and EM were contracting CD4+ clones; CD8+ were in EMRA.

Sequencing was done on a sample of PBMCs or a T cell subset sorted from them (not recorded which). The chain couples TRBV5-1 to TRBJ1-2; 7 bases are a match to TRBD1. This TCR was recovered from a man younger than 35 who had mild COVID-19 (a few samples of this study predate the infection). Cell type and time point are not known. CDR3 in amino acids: CASSTTGEGYTF. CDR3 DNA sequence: TGCGCCAGCAGCACCACAGGGGAGGGCTACACCTTC.